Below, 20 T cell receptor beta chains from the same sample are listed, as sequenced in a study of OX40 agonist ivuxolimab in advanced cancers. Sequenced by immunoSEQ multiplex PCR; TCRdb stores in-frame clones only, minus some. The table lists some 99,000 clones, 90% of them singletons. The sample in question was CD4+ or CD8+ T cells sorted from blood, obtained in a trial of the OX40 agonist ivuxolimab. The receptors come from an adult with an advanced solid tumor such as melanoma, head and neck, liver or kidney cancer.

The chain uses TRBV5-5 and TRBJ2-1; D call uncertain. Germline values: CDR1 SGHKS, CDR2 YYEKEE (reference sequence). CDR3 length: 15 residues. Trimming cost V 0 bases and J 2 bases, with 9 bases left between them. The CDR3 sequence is CASSLALETYNEQFF. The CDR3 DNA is TGTGCCAGCAGCTTGGCCCTAGAAACCTACAATGAGCAGTTCTTC.

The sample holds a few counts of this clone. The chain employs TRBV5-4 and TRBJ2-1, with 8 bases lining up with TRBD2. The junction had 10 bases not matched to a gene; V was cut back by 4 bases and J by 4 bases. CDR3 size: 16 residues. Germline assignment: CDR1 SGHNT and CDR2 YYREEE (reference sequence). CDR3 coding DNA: TGTGCCAGCAGCCCCTTGGCGGGAGGCCCGTACAATGAGCAGTTCTTC. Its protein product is CASSPLAGGPYNEQFF.

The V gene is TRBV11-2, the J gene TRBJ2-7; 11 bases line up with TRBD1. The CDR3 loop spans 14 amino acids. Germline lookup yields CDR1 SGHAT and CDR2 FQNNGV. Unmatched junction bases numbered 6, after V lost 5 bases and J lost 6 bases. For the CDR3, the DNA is TGTGCCAGCAGCAACTCCGGGACAGGGGGCGAGCAGTACTTC. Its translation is CASSNSGTGGEQYF. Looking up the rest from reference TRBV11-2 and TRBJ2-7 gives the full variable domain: EAGVAQSPRYKIIEKRQSVAFWCNPISGHATLYWYQQILGQGPKLLIQFQNNGVVDDSQLPKDRFSAERLKGVDSTLKIQPAKLEDSAVYLCASSNSGTGGEQYFGPGTRLTVT.

CDR3 region: CASSPSGGGNEKLFF. The CDR3 nucleotides are TGTGCCAGCAGCCCCAGTGGAGGGGGCAATGAAAAACTGTTTTTT. The rearrangement links TRBV6-6 to TRBJ1-4, with 7 bases identical to TRBD1. CDR1 is MNHNY, CDR2 SVGAGI, per germline (reference sequence). Trimming cost V 6 bases and J 5 bases; bases outside gene matches: 9. The CDR3 extends over 15 amino acids.

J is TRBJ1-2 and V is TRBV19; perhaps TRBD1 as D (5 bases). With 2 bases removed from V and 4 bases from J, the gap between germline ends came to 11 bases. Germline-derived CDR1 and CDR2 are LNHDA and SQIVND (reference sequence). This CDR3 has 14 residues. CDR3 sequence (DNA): TGTGCCAGTAGTATATCTCTGGGACCCTATGGCTACACCTTC. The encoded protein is CASSISLGPYGYTF. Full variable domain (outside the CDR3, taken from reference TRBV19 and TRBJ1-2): DGGITQSPKYLFRKEGQNVTLSCEQNLNHDAMYWYRQDPGQGLRLIYYSQIVNDFQKGDIAEGYSVSREKKESFPLTVTSAQKNPTAFYLCASSISLGPYGYTFGSGTRLTVV.

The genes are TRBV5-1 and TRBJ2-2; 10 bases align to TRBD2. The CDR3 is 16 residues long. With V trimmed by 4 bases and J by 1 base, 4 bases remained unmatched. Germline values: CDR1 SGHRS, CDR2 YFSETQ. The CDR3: CASSGASGRNTGELFF. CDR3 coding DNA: TGCGCCAGCAGCGGGGCTAGCGGGAGGAACACCGGGGAGCTGTTTTTT. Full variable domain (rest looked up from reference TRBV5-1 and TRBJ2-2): KAGVTQTPRYLIKTRGQQVTLSCSPISGHRSVSWYQQTPGQGLQFLFEYFSETQRNKGNFPGRFSGRQFSNSRSEMNVSTLELGDSALYLCASSGASGRNTGELFFGEGSRLTVL.

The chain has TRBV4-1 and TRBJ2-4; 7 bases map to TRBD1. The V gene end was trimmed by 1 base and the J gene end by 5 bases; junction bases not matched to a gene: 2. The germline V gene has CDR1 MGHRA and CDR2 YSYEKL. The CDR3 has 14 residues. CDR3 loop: CASSQGTGENIQYF. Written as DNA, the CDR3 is TGCGCCAGCAGCCAAGGTACAGGGGAAAACATTCAGTACTTC.

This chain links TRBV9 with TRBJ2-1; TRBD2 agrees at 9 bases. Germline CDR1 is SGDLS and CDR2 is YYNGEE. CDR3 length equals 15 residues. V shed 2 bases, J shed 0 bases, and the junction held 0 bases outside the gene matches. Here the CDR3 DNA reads TGTGCCAGCAGCGTTAGCGGGGGCTCCTACAATGAGCAGTTCTTC. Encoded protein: CASSVSGGSYNEQFF.

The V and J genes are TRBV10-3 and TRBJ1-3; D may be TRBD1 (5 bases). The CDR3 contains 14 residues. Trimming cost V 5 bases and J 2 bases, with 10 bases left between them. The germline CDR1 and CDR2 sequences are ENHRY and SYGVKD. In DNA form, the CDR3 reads TGTGCCATCAGTCCCGGGGGGGCTGGAAACACCATATATTTT. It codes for CAISPGGAGNTIYF.

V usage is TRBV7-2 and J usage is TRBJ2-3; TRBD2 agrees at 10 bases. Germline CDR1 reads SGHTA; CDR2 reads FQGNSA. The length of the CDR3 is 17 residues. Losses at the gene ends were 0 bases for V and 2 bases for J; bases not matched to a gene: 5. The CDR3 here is CASSLATAGGSTDTQYF. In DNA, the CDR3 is TGTGCCAGCAGCTTAGCCACAGCGGGAGGGTCCACAGATACGCAGTATTTT.

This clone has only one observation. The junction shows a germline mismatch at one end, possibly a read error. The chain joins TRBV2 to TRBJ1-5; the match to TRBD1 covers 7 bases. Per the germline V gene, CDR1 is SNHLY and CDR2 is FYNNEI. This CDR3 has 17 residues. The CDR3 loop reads CAGSEAQGELVWQPQHF. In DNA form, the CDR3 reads TGTGCCGGCAGTGAAGCGCAGGGGGAGTTGGTCTGGCAGCCCCAGCATTTT. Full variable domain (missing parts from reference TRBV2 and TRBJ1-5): EPEVTQTPSHQVTQMGQEVILRCVPISNHLYFYWYRQILGQKVEFLVSFYNNEISEKSEIFDDQFSVERPDGSNFTLKIRSTKLEDSAMYFCAGSEAQGELVWQPQHFGDGTRLSIL.

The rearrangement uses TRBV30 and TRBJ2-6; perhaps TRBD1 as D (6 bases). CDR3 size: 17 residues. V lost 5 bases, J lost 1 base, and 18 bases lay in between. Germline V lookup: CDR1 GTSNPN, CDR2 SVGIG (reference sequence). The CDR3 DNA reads TGTGCCTGGGCCAGGGGTTTTCTAGCTTCTGGGGCCAACGTCCTGACTTTC. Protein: CAWARGFLASGANVLTF. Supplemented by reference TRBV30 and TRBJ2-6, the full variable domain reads SQTIHQWPATLVQPVGSPLSLECTVEGTSNPNLYWYRQAAGRGLQLLFYSVGIGQISSEVPQNLSASRPQDRQFILSSKKLLLSDSGFYLCAWARGFLASGANVLTFGAGSRLTVL.

CDR3: CASSAEGHLASNTGELFF. CDR3 in DNA: TGTGCCAGCAGCGCCGAGGGACACCTGGCCTCGAACACCGGGGAGCTGTTTTTT. The chain uses TRBV11-3 and TRBJ2-2, with D possibly being TRBD1 (6 bases). The germline gives CDR1 SGHNT, CDR2 YENEEA. This CDR3 is 18 amino acids long. The V gene lost 5 bases and the J gene lost 0 bases, with 19 bases spanning the gap.

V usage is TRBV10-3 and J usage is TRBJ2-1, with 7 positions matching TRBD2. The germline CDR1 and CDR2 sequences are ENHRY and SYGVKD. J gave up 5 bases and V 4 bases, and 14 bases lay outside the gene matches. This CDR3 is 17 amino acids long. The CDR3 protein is CAISATLAEFNNNEQFF. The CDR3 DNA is TGTGCCATCAGTGCGACCCTAGCGGAATTTAATAACAATGAGCAGTTCTTC.

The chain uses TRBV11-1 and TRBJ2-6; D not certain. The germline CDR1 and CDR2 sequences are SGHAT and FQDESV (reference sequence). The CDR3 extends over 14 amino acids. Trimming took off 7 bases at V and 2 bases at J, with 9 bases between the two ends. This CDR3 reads CASNPVTGANVLTF. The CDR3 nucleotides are TGTGCCAGCAATCCAGTAACTGGGGCCAACGTCCTGACTTTC.

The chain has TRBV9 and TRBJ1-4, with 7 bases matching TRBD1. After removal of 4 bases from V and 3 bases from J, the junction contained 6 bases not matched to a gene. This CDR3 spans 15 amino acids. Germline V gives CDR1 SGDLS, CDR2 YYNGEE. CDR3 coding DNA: TGTGCCAGCAGCCCAAGGACAGGTTCTAATGAAAAACTGTTTTTT. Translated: CASSPRTGSNEKLFF.

This CDR3 is CASSVSGTSGMTDTQYF. As DNA, the CDR3 is TGTGCCAGCAGCGTATCCGGGACTAGCGGGATGACAGATACGCAGTATTTT. The rearrangement uses TRBV28 and TRBJ2-3; 13 bases map to TRBD2. CDR1 and CDR2 from the germline V gene are MDHEN and SYDVKM. The CDR3 totals 17 residues. V gave up 6 bases and J gave up 3 bases; unmatched junction bases: 9. The complete variable domain, with remaining parts taken from reference TRBV28 and TRBJ2-3, reads DVKVTQSSRYLVKRTGEKVFLECVQDMDHENMFWYRQDPGLGLRLIYFSYDVKMKEKGDIPEGYSVSREKKERFSLILESASTNQTSMYLCASSVSGTSGMTDTQYFGPGTRLTVL.

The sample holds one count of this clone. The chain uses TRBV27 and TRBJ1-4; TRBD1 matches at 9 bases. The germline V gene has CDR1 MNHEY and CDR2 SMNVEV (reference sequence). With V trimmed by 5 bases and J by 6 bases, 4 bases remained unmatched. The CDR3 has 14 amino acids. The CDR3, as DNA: TGTGCCAGCAGTAGGGACAGGGATTATGAAAAACTGTTTTTT. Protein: CASSRDRDYEKLFF.

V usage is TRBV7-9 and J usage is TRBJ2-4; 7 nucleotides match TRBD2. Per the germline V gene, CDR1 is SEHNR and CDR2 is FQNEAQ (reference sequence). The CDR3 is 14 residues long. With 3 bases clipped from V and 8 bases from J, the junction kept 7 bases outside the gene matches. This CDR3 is CASSFGLAADIQYF. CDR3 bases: TGTGCCAGCAGCTTTGGGCTAGCGGCGGACATTCAGTACTTC. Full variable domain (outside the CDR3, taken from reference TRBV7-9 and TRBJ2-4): DTGVSQNPRHKITKRGQNVTFRCDPISEHNRLYWYRQTLGQGPEFLTYFQNEAQLEKSRLLSDRFSAERPKGSFSTLEIQRTEQGDSAMYLCASSFGLAADIQYFGAGTRLSVL.

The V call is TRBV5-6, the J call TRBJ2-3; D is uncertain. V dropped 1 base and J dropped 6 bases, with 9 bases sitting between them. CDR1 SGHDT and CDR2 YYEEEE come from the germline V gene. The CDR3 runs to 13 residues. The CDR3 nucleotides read TGTGCCAGCAGCTTGTGGGGTGTCGATACGCAGTATTTT. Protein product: CASSLWGVDTQYF.